The subject of this entry is one T cell receptor beta chain. The sample belongs to a study of blood T cell repertoires in COVID-19. There are 16 residues in the CDR3. Germline CDR1 SGHTA, CDR2 FQGNSA. J was trimmed by 5 bases and V by 5 bases; bases with no gene match: 13. Clones were sequenced by immunoSEQ multiplex PCR, and TCRdb holds only the in-frame ones, with some missing. The data contain 180,000 or so clones, about 85% of them singletons. The V call is TRBV7-2, the J call TRBJ2-5; 8 bases line up with TRBD2. The sequence was obtained from a woman aged 25 to 39 with active or convalescent COVID-19. Input material: peripheral blood. CDR3 protein: CASSPVAGLEWETQYF. In nucleotides, the CDR3 is TGTGCCAGCAGCCCCGTAGCGGGACTCGAGTGGGAGACCCAGTACTTC.